These 6 T cell receptor beta chains came from one sample sequenced in a study of T-cell memory formation after mild COVID-19. One entry per CDR3 protein, called by TCRdb with MiXCR from the 5' RACE reads. The sample records about 410,000 distinct CDR3 sequences, 15% to 20% being singletons. The sequenced sample consisted of PBMCs or a T cell subset sorted from them (not recorded which). The receptors were sampled from a man younger than 30 who had mild COVID-19 (a few samples of this study predate the infection). Cell type and time point are not known.

The rearrangement joins TRBV29-1 to TRBJ2-5, with 7 bases that match TRBD2. This CDR3 is built from 13 residues. Germline V gives CDR1 SQVTM, CDR2 ANQGSEA. The ends lost 7 bases at V and 4 bases at J; junction bases unmatched: 9. For the CDR3, the DNA is TGCAGCGGACGGGGGGAGGGGATAGAGACCCAGTACTTC. Its translation is CSGRGEGIETQYF.

This clonotype came up a few times. The chain couples TRBV7-8 to TRBJ1-1; the match to TRBD1 covers 9 bases. This CDR3 comprises 17 residues. Germline V gives CDR1 SGHVS, CDR2 FQNEAQ. Losses at the gene ends were 5 bases for V and 3 bases for J; bases not matched to a gene: 13. For the CDR3, the DNA is TGTGCCAGCAGCGGAGGGACAGGGATCGTTGCGTACACTGAAGCTTTCTTT. Residues: CASSGGTGIVAYTEAFF. The complete variable domain, with remaining parts taken from reference TRBV7-8 and TRBJ1-1, reads GAGVSQSPRYKVAKRGQDVALRCDPISGHVSLFWYQQALGQGPEFLTYFQNEAQLDKSGLPSDRFFAERPEGSVSTLKIQRTQQEDSAVYLCASSGGTGIVAYTEAFFGQGTRLTVV.

The V gene is TRBV5-1, the J gene TRBJ2-3; TRBD2 matches at 12 bases. In germline, CDR1 is SGHRS, CDR2 YFSETQ. Germline trimming cut 2 bases from V and 4 bases from J; bases unmatched to any gene: 5. The CDR3 extends over 16 amino acids. CDR3 sequence reads: CASSFSSGGAPDTQYF. The CDR3 DNA reads TGCGCCAGCAGCTTCTCTAGCGGGGGGGCCCCAGATACGCAGTATTTT.

V is TRBV10-2 and J is TRBJ2-5; 9 bases are a match to TRBD1. This CDR3 region has 14 residues. CDR1 WSHSY and CDR2 SAAADI come from the germline V gene. Losses at the gene ends were 11 bases for V and 0 bases for J; bases not matched to a gene: 7. CDR3 loop: CAAQRDRDQETQYF. The CDR3 nucleotides read TGCGCCGCACAGCGGGACAGGGACCAAGAGACCCAGTACTTC.

This clonotype appeared a few times. The rearrangement joins TRBV7-9 to TRBJ2-1; D not certain. The germline CDR1 and CDR2 sequences are SEHNR and FQNEAQ (reference sequence). V gave up 8 bases and J gave up 6 bases, with 17 bases separating them. This CDR3 contains 14 residues. The DNA of the CDR3 is TGTGCCAGCCCCAGCAAGGAAGAGTCCAATGAGCAGTTCTTC. Its translation is CASPSKEESNEQFF. The whole variable domain, remainder taken from reference TRBV7-9 and TRBJ2-1, is DTGVSQNPRHKITKRGQNVTFRCDPISEHNRLYWYRQTLGQGPEFLTYFQNEAQLEKSRLLSDRFSAERPKGSFSTLEIQRTEQGDSAMYLCASPSKEESNEQFFGPGTRLTVL.

V is TRBV28 and J is TRBJ2-3; the D gene is possibly TRBD2 (5 bases). The V and J ends lost 6 bases and 2 bases respectively, with 9 bases between them. The CDR3 is 13 residues long. Germline CDR1 reads MDHEN; CDR2 reads SYDVKM. The CDR3 region is CASSGVITDTQYF. CDR3 nucleotides: TGTGCCAGCAGCGGGGTTATCACAGATACGCAGTATTTT.